This T cell receptor beta chain was captured by sequencing in a study of CD8 T cells in Susac syndrome. Findings and limits, study-wide: It was acknowledged in the study that the number of individuals who were included in its TCR sequencing and HLA analysis was relatively small.

Sequencing of TCR beta was performed on blood CD8+ and CD4+ T cells. With regard to this clonotype: The target antigen is unknown.

V shed 5 bases and J 0 bases; nucleotides not matched to a gene: 6. Germline V gives CDR1 SEHNR, CDR2 FQNEAQ (reference sequence). The CDR3 extends over 17 amino acids. Reverse transcription of roughly 0.5 to 1 ug RNA was performed with random hexamers. An immunoSEQ multiplex PCR amplified TCR beta CDR3 over 54 Vbeta and 13 Jbeta. In TCRdb, the immunoSEQ multiplex PCR reads were re-called with MiXCR into one record per CDR3 protein. The sample holds about 190,000 distinct CDR3 sequences, about 93% seen once. The material sequenced was CD4+ T cells from PBMCs. The rearrangement uses TRBV7-9 and TRBJ2-6; TRBD1 aligns across 8 bases. The source of this sequence is a human donor in good health. CDR3 DNA sequence: TGTGCCAGCAGCCCCGGGACAGGTATCTCTGGGGCCAACGTCCTGACTTTC. This gives the protein CASSPGTGISGANVLTF.